This TCR beta chain originates from a study of CD8 T cells in ankylosing spondylitis. Points on this clonotype: Its specificity is not known.

The CDR3 is made up of 14 amino acids. With 2 bases clipped from V and 8 bases from J, the junction kept 1 base outside the gene matches. Germline V gives CDR1 GTSNPN, CDR2 SVGIG (reference sequence). General study points: It appeared that ankylosing spondylitis blood was characterized by a TCR beta motif of under ten highly homologous variants.

It was by quantitative 5'-RACE with molecular barcodes that TCR beta libraries were made. TCRdb fed the 5' RACE reads into MiXCR, producing one record per CDR3 protein. The sample records approximately 150,000 distinct CDR3 sequences, 9.8% being singletons. V and J are TRBV30 and TRBJ2-1; 15 bases are shared with TRBD2. The sequence derives from a female donor with ankylosing spondylitis or in good health (not recorded which). The specimen was blood, either unsorted or a sorted T cell fraction (not recorded which). CDR3 loop: CAWSWTSGRDEQFF. Written as DNA, the CDR3 is TGTGCCTGGAGTTGGACTAGCGGGAGGGATGAGCAGTTCTTC.